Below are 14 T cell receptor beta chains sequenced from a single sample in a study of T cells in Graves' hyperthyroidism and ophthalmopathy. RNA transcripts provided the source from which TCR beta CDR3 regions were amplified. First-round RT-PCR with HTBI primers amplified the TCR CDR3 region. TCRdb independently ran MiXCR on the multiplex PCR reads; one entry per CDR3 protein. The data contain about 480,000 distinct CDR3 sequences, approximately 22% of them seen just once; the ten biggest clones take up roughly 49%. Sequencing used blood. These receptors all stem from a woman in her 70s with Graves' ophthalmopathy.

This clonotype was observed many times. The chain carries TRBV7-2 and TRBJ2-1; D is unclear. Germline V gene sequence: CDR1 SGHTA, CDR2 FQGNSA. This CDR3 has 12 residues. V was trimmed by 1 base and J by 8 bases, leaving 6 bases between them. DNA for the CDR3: TGTGCCAGCAGCTTAGAACTCGATGAGCAGTTCTTC. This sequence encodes CASSLELDEQFF.

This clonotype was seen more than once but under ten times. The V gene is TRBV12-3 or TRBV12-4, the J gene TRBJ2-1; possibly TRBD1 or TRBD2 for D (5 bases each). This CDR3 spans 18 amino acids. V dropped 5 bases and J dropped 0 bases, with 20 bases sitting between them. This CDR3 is CASSPAIGTKSSYNEQFF. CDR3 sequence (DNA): TGTGCCAGCAGTCCCGCAATAGGGACGAAGAGCTCCTACAATGAGCAGTTCTTC.

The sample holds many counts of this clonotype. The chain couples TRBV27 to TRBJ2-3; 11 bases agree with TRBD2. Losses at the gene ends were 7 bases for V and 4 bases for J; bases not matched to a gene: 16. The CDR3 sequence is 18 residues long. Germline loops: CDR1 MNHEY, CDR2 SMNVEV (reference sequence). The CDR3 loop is CASNWGRSGRAGADTQYF. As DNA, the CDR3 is TGTGCCAGCAACTGGGGGCGTAGCGGGAGGGCCGGCGCAGATACGCAGTATTTT.

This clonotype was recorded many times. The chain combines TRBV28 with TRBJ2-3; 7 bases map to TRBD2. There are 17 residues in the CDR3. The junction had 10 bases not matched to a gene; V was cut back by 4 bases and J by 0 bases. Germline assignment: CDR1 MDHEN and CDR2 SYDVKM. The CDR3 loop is CASSWIGRGPSTDTQYF. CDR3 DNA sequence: TGTGCCAGCAGTTGGATAGGGAGGGGACCTAGCACAGATACGCAGTATTTT.

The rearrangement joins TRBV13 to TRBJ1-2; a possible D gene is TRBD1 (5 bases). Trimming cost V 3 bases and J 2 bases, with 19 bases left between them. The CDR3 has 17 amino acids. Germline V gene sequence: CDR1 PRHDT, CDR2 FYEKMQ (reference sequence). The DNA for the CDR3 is TGTGCCAGCAGCTTGGTAAGACAGACAAAAGGGAACTATGGCTACACCTTC. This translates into CASSLVRQTKGNYGYTF. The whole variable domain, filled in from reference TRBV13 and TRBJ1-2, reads AAGVIQSPRHLIKEKRETATLKCYPIPRHDTVYWYQQGPGQDPQFLISFYEKMQSDKGSIPDRFSAQQFSDYHSELNMSSLELGDSALYFCASSLVRQTKGNYGYTFGSGTRLTVV.

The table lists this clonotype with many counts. CDR3 nucleotide sequence: TGTGCCAGCAGCTTAGGTGAGGTCGGAGAGCAGTTCTTC. It codes for CASSLGEVGEQFF. The J gene is TRBJ2-1, the V gene TRBV11-2, with D unclear. The length of the CDR3 is 13 residues. V was shortened by 1 base and J by 10 bases, with 11 bases between the two germline ends. Germline CDR1 and CDR2: SGHAT and FQNNGV.

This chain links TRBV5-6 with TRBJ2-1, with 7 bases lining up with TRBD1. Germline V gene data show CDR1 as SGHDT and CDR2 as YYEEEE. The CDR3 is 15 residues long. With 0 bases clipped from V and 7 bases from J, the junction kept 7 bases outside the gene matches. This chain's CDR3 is CASSLVGGGPNEQFF. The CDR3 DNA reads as TGTGCCAGCAGCTTGGTAGGGGGCGGGCCAAATGAGCAGTTCTTC.

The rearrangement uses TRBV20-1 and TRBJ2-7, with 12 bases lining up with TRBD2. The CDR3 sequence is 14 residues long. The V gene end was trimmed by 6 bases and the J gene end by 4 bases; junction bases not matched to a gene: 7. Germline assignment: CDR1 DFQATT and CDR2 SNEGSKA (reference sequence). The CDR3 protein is CSATGTSGFYEQYF. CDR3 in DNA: TGCAGTGCCACCGGGACTAGCGGGTTTTACGAGCAGTACTTC.

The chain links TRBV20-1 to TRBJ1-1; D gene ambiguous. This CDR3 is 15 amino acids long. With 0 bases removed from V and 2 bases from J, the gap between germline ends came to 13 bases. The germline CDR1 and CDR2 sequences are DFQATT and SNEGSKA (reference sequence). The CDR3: CSARDSASINTEAFF. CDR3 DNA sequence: TGCAGTGCTAGAGATTCGGCTTCCATTAACACTGAAGCTTTCTTT.

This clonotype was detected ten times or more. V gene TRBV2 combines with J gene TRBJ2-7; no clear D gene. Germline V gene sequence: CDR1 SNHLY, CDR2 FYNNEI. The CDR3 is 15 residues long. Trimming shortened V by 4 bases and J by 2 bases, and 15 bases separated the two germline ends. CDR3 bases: TGTGCCAGCAGTGTTGGCTCACTCGGACCCTACGAGCAGTACTTC. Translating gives CASSVGSLGPYEQYF.

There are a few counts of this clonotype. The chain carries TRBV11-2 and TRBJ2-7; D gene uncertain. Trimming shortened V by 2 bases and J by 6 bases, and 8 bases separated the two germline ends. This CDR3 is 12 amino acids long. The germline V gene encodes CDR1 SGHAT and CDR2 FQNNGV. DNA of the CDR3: TGTGCCAGCAGCTTACCCCCGGCCGAGCAGTACTTC. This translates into CASSLPPAEQYF.

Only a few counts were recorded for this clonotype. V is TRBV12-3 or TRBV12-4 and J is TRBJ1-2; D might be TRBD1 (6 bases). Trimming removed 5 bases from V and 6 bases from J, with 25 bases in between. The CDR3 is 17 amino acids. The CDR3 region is CASSPNMGAKFLNGYTF. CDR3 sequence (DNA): TGTGCCAGCAGTCCGAACATGGGGGCGAAATTTTTGAATGGCTACACCTTC.

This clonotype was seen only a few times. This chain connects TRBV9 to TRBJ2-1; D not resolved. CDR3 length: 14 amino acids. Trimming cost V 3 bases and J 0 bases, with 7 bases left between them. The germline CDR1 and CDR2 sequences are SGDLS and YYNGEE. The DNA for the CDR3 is TGTGCCAGCAGCGCCCAGAGCTCCTACAATGAGCAGTTCTTC. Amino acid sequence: CASSAQSSYNEQFF.

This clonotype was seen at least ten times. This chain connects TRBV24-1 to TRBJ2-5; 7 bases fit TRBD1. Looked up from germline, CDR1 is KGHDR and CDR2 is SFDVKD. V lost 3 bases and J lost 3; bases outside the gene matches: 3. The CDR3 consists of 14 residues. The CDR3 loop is CATSDNRGKETQYF. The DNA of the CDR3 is TGTGCCACCAGTGATAACAGGGGAAAAGAGACCCAGTACTTC.